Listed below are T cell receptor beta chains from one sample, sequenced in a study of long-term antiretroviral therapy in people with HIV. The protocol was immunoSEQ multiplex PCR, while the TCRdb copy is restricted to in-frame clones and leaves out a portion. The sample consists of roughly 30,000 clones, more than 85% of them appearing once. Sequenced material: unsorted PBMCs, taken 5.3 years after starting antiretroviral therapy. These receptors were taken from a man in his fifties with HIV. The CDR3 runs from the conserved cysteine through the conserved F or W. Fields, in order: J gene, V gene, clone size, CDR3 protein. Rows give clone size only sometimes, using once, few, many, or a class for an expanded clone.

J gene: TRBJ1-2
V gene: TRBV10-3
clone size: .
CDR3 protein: CAISRGQGAHGYTF

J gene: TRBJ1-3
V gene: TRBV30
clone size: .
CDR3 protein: CASGVGNTIYF

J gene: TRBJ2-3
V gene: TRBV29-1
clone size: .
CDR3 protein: CSVVMGHSADTQYF

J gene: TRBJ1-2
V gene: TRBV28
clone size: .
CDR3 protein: CASSELNYGYTF

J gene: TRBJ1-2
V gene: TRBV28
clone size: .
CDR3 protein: CASTSTTHPTF

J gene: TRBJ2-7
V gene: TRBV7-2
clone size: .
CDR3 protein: CASSLARAGTYEQYF

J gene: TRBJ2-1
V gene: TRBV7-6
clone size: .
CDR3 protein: CASSLGGLAGFNEQFF

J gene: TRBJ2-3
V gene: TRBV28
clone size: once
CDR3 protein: CASSFLLAGGTDTQYF

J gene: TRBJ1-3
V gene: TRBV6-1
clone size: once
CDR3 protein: CASSELQDSGNTIYF

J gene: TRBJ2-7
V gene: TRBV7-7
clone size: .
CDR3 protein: CASSLDRGDEQYF

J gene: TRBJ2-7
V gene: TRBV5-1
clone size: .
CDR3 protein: CASSLDGQTYEQYF

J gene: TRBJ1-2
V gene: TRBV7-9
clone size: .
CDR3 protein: CASSQQGLNGYTF

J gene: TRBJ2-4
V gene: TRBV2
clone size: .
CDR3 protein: CASSFDLAKNIQYF

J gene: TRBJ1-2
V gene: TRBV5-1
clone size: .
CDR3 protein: CASSLDPSNYGYTF

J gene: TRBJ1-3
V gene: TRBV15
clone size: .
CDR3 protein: CATSREQGASSGNTIYF

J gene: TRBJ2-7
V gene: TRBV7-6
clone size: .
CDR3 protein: CASSPNHGQGVTEQYF

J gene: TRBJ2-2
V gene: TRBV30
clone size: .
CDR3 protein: CAWSVLSSGAITGELFF

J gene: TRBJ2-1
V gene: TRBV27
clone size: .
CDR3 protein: CASNSPGQGNEQFF

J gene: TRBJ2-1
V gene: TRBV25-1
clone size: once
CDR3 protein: CASSVVRGAGSDEQFF

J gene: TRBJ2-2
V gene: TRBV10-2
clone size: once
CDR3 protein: CASSGSSGAGELFF

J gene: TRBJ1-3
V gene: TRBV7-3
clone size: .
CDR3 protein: CASSPDRAGNTIYF

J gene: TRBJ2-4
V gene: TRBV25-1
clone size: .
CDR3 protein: CASNPRSGAKNIQYF

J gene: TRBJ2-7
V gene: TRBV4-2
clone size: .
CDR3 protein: CASSQEGQGSYEQYF

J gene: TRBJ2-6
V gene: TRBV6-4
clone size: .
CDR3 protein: CASSKQGTGANVLTF

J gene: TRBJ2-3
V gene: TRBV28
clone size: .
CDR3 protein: CASNRSGPRDTQYF

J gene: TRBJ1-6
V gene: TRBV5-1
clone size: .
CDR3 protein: CASSETGDYSPLHF

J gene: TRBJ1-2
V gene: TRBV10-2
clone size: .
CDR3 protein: CASSESTGVGYTF